This TCR beta chain was found in a study of early T cells in non-severe SARS-CoV-2 infection. The study's findings and limits: Sequences matched to VDJdb favored anti-spike CD8 responses, while private and CD4 specificities were missed.

This clonotype was picked up many times. The antigen remains undetermined. TCRdb re-called the 5' RACE reads with MiXCR, one entry per CDR3 protein. The table records roughly 56,000 distinct CDR3 sequences, under 8.5% of them present only once. This clonotype was sampled from an adult who was a healthcare worker with PCR-confirmed SARS-CoV-2 infection or an uninfected control (not recorded which). The sample taken for sequencing was whole blood.

Here the CDR3 DNA reads TGCGCCAGCAGCCGAGCCCCGGGACAGTCTAATGAAAAACTGTTTTTT. Translation: CASSRAPGQSNEKLFF. The chain joins TRBV4-1 to TRBJ1-4; 7 bases are shared with TRBD1. CDR1 is MGHRA and CDR2 is YSYEKL in the germline V gene. The CDR3 is made up of 16 amino acids. V shed 4 bases and J 3 bases; nucleotides not matched to a gene: 8.